This T cell receptor beta chain emerged from a study of cytomegalovirus exposure and HLA in healthy donors (dated by TCRdb to the late 2010s). Looking at the study overall: An earlier analysis of several hundred of the donors reported 276 Gb of sequence data and around 120 million unique TCR beta sequences obtained from some 200 million T cells. All discovery cohort repertoires had been generated using a single sequencing platform. HLA typing included class I and class II loci at four-digit resolution. Rather than using new phenotypic data, the later analysis identified candidate immune exposures from TCR beta sequences and from how often those sequences occurred across donors. Donor age, sex, ethnicity and CMV serostatus were compiled together with the repertoire data. About five DR-DQ haplotypes were treated as single units for association and clustering because of strong linkage in the cohort. An earlier analysis of approximately 630 of the donors applied high-throughput TCR beta sequencing to assess whether each TCR beta V gene segment acted as functional or pseudogenic. The genetic ancestry cluster associated with self-reported Caucasian donors included 81% of the roughly 360 genotyped donors. About 300 gigabases of sequencing data and approximately 85 million unique TCR sequences were included in an early release covering several hundred HLA-typed donors. Along with the roughly 610-subject first cohort, a separate validation cohort of roughly 110 different subjects was used. In a later genetic analysis, genome-wide SNP genotypes for about three fifths of the roughly 670 donors were used, and that subset was treated as a discovery cohort. The T cell repertoires of 666 subjects were profiled by immunosequencing and related to cytomegalovirus serostatus. The study was designed to test whether signatures of past pathogen exposure could be identified by cataloging public T cell receptors. To study patterns of TCR occurrence, a later analysis re-analyzed previously published TCR beta repertoires from hundreds of donors and added high-resolution HLA genotyping. On average, 235,054 unique TCR beta nucleotide sequences were sequenced per donor among 398 genotyped donors of the cohort, with 15% to 20% of those sequences being non-productive. The number of donors typed differed by locus, with roughly 620-630 for A, B, C, DRB1 and DQB1, around 500 for DQA1, over 600 for DPA1, and around 460 for DPB1. To predict cytomegalovirus infection status, the study brought together high-throughput TCR immunosequencing, statistical association of individual TCRs with disease status, and machine learning.

Results the study describes overall, beyond this receptor: Three of the identified cytomegalovirus-associated TCR beta chains were confirmed in vitro to be specific for cytomegalovirus antigens. A later analysis found that most CMV-associated TCR beta chains appeared HLA-restricted, with HLA associations seemingly driven largely by CMV exposure. A group of highly shared sequence variants was considered likely to be a technical artifact of the sequencing pipeline. Only TCR beta chains were sequenced in this cohort, and the absence of alpha or paired-chain data limited detectable features. Correlated functional status among segregating V segments might be attributable to linkage disequilibrium, but an unknown experimental factor could not be ruled out. A further reported finding was that TCR beta sequences accurately predicted the HLA-A and HLA-B alleles for most subjects in the first cohort. In a later analysis, HLA-associated TCR beta chains showed more clonal expansion and lower generation probabilities than non-associated chains that were equally common. In a later analysis, TCR association rates were found to vary across HLA loci, with the most associated TCRs seen for DRB1 alleles and the fewest for HLA-C alleles. A later analysis reported that several top co-occurrence clusters appeared linked to parvovirus B19, influenza, CMV and Epstein-Barr virus. The only immune exposure information available for the cohort was CMV serostatus. In a later genetic analysis, a missense DCLRE1C variant was associated with V-gene and J-gene trimming of TCR beta chains, and the association was replicated in an independent cohort. An earlier analysis of around 500 of the donors showed that most TCR beta V segments appeared in productive rearrangements either about 87% or about 30% of the time, which broadly matched IMGT annotations. Because the 87-base-pair reads could not distinguish some IMGT-functional V segments, including TRBV6-2 and TRBV6-3, those segments were excluded. Across donors, most TCR sequences were observed very rarely, whereas some public TCRs were present in many individuals. The study listed 164 TCR beta chains as associated with cytomegalovirus. When HLA alleles, especially DR and DQ, strongly co-occurred, attributing TCR associations to individual alleles was difficult. In both the original and validation cohorts, the classifier was reported to diagnose cytomegalovirus status with high specificity and sensitivity. Specific HLA alleles were associated with 16,951 TCR beta sequences at a false discovery rate of 0.05 in a later analysis. Roughly uniform sequencing depth across donors was assumed in presence/absence analyses, although this assumption may not hold. Because counts were too low, about 18 rarely observed V segments, including chromosome 9 orphons, were excluded from the earlier analysis of 587 of the donors. Compared with the roughly 710-donor mean, donors in an Asian-associated ancestry cluster had fewer N-insertions in productive TCRs, according to a later genetic analysis. The authors suggested that the approach could potentially be generalized to other disease states and immunological phenotypes. Because some donors lacked HLA typing at each locus, the association tests relied only on the typed subset.

In regard to this clone: Its specific antigen is unknown. The sample holds no much larger clone one base away, and base qualities are not on file.

Including the terminal cysteine and phenylalanine, the CDR3 comprises 14 residues. The read is trimmed to its CDR3 DNA, 42 bases read in frame from base 1. The junction carries 11 bases between V and J, which are trimmed by 5 bases and 1 base respectively. Reading the germline V gene gives CDR1 SGHAT and CDR2 FQNNGV. Library preparation used the immunoSEQ multiplex PCR assay. A mixture of 60 forward primers for TCR Vbeta segments and 13 reverse primers for TCR Jbeta segments was used in the multiplex PCR. The CDR3 region of rearranged TCR beta genes was amplified from genomic DNA with a multiplex PCR assay. The amplified TCR beta libraries were sequenced on the Illumina HiSeq System as 87-base-pair reads. Processing in the source paper ran as follows. A later analysis tallied 80 million to 95 million unique TCR beta chains across the 550 to 850 repertoires, and approximately 11 million of those chains were shared by two or more donors. Raw reads were error-corrected and collapsed into unique sequences by a nearest-neighbor algorithm in which closely related sequences were merged to remove PCR and sequencing errors. Alignment of CDR3 sequences to IMGT reference sequences was used to assign V, D and J gene segments. For a sequence to be retained, a match of at least six nucleotides to both a V gene segment and a J gene segment was required. Rearrangements were classified as productive when the CDR3 lacked stop codons and remained in frame with V and J, and all other rearrangements were classified as non-productive. CDR3 was defined according to IMGT convention as the region running from the second conserved V-encoded cysteine to the conserved J-encoded phenylalanine. In an earlier analysis of around 540 of the donors, sequences lacking an unambiguous match to a single V gene segment were excluded. In an earlier analysis of about 590 of the donors, a V segment was called functional when productive rearrangements were above 56.7%, and segregating when the standard deviation between donors exceeded 5%. To diagnose cytomegalovirus status from the catalog of TCR beta chain sequences, a statistical classification framework was built. In a later analysis, V and J genes were assigned by comparing TCR nucleotide sequences against IMGT/GENE-DB human TR gene sequences. The TCRdist pipeline was used in a later analysis to assign CDR3 sequences and most-parsimonious VDJ recombination scenarios. A later analysis defined each TCR beta chain by its CDR3 amino acid sequence plus V-gene family, and excluded reads lacking a unique V-gene family. A later analysis removed roughly 590 highly shared, low-generation-probability nucleotide sequences to deal with suspected cross-contamination and a sequencing artifact. A later analysis calculated a clonal expansion index for each public chain from normalized within-repertoire ranks of inferred template counts. Generation probabilities in a later analysis came from a VDJ recombination model fitted to out-of-frame rearrangements, and those results were checked against IGoR. In a later analysis, TCR-TCR, TCR-HLA and TCR-CMV co-occurrence was scored with hypergeometric tests, and a repertoire-size bias correction was applied to TCR pairs. In a later analysis, false discovery rates were estimated by permuting HLA or CMV assignments 20 times. In a later analysis, co-occurring TCRs were grouped using DBSCAN, with TCRdist sequence similarity added in when clustering inside HLA-allele-positive subsets. Co-occurrence clustering excluded repertoires with fewer than 30,000 or more than 120,000 public chains, plus five with anomalous nucleotide sharing. The table comes from immuneACCESS by way of TCRdb, which keeps in-frame sequences with V and J called. Part of the clones is missing from these tables; in studies checked, under half for an unresolved V gene and the rest for unknown reasons. The V and J calls and clone size are taken from that table; D and trimming were inferred from the DNA. Recorded for this sample are approximately 200,000 clones; 84% of them occurred a single time. The ten largest make up about 0.25% of the sample.

In total, roughly 710 healthy bone marrow donors made up the cohort. At the time of sampling, all cohort members were nominally healthy, though unrecorded immune exposures were likely present. The donor tested CMV seronegative, placing the donor among the 350 to 400 seronegative members of the cohort. A peripheral blood sample was provided by each donor, and peripheral blood mononuclear cells were used for TCR beta sequencing. Genomic DNA was extracted from the blood cell samples with the Qiagen DNeasy Blood Extraction Kit. The chain employs TRBV11-2 and TRBJ1-1; the D gene identity is not certain. Specimen: PBMCs. The sequence was obtained from a boy younger than 18 in good health and CMV-seronegative. The sequenced DNA is TGTGCCAGCAGCCCATACCGGTGGAACACTGAAGCTTTCTTT. It is translated as CASSPYRWNTEAFF.